This T cell receptor (beta chain) was captured in a study of shared clonotypes between healthy human individuals. This CDR3 contains 14 residues. Trimming took off 6 bases at V and 13 bases at J, with 19 bases between the two ends. The V gene's germline CDR1 is MNHNY and CDR2 SVGAGI (reference sequence). Evenly divided among several immunoSEQ plates was the genomic DNA of each subset. Data came from immunoSEQ multiplex PCR; TCRdb stores just in-frame clones and leaves some out. The table has 2 million to 3 million clones, approximately 92% seen once; the top ten hold over 0.12%. Memory CD4+ cells were the fraction left after CD45RA+ naive selection.

The source of this sequence is a young man in good health. The V gene is TRBV6-6, the J gene TRBJ1-6, with D tentatively TRBD1 (6 bases). The sample comprised naive CD4+ T cells sorted from blood. Stated subset: CD45RA+ positively selected. The CDR3: CASRTWGLDVPLHF. The CDR3 DNA reads TGTGCCAGCAGGACATGGGGGCTGGATGTTCCCCTCCACTTT.